Listed below are T cell receptor beta chains from one sample, sequenced in a study of cytomegalovirus exposure and HLA in healthy donors. Clones were read by immunoSEQ multiplex PCR, and TCRdb kept only the in-frame ones, dropping some. This table holds more than 50,000 clones, roughly 70% found once. Sequenced: PBMCs. The receptor set was obtained from a woman aged 55-69 years in good health and CMV-seropositive. Each CDR3 is given with its conserved first and last residue. A D gene is named only where the DNA matches it firmly. Only part of the rows carry a size: once, few, many, or a class if the clone is expanded.

DNA	CDR3	size	D	V	J
TGTGCCAGCTCACCACCGGACAGTCCGGGTGGCTACACCTTC	CASSPPDSPGGYTF	NA	NA	TRBV18	TRBJ1-2
TGTGCCAGCCGGACAGGGTTGGATACGCAGTATTTT	CASRTGLDTQYF	NA	TRBD1	TRBV7-8	TRBJ2-3
TGTGCCAGTAGTATAGATCTGAGGGTATCTGGGAACACTGAAGCTTTCTTT	CASSIDLRVSGNTEAFF	NA	NA	TRBV19	TRBJ1-1
TGTGCCAGCAGCAGGACAGGGGCCAACACCGGGGAGCTGTTTTTT	CASSRTGANTGELFF	few	TRBD1	TRBV9	TRBJ2-2
TGCGCCAGCAGCGTACAGGGGGCGAGCTATGGCTACACCTTC	CASSVQGASYGYTF	NA	TRBD1	TRBV5-1	TRBJ1-2
TGTGCCACCCTGAGACAGCTAGAATACTATGGCTACACCTTC	CATLRQLEYYGYTF	NA	NA	TRBV6-1	TRBJ1-2
TGTGCCAGCAGCCTACTAGCGGTCGGGGAGACCCAGTACTTC	CASSLLAVGETQYF	few	TRBD2	TRBV13	TRBJ2-5
TGTGCCAGCAGTTCCTCGAACACCGGGGAGCTGTTTTTT	CASSSSNTGELFF	NA	NA	TRBV6-5	TRBJ2-2
TGTGCCAGCAGTTACGAAGCAGGGACTGGGTACAATGAGCAGTTCTTC	CASSYEAGTGYNEQFF	once	NA	TRBV6-6	TRBJ2-1
TGTGCCAGCAGCACCCGACAGGGCATAAATGAAAAACTGTTTTTT	CASSTRQGINEKLFF	few	TRBD1	TRBV13	TRBJ1-4
TGTGCCTTCAGCCCAATTGACTACACAGATACGCAGTATTTT	CAFSPIDYTDTQYF	many	NA	TRBV15	TRBJ2-3
TGTGCCAGCTCGGTTTCAGGGGCTGGAAACACCATATATTTT	CASSVSGAGNTIYF	few	NA	TRBV25-1	TRBJ1-3
TGTGCCAGCAGCCCCGACAGTAATCAGCCCCAGCATTTT	CASSPDSNQPQHF	NA	NA	TRBV7-2	TRBJ1-5
TGTGCCACCAGCAGAGGGGCCACCGGGGAGCTGTTTTTT	CATSRGATGELFF	NA	NA	TRBV15	TRBJ2-2
TGTGCCAGCAGCGTAGATGGACACCCCACAGATACGCAGTATTTT	CASSVDGHPTDTQYF	few	NA	TRBV9	TRBJ2-3
TGCGCCAGCAGCTTGGCCTCAAGCGCAGATACGCAGTATTTT	CASSLASSADTQYF	NA	NA	TRBV5-1	TRBJ2-3
TGTTCCAGCAGCGTAGGCGCGGTGCCCAACTACGAGCAGTACTTC	CSSSVGAVPNYEQYF	NA	NA	TRBV9	TRBJ2-7
TGTGCCAGCAGCGCGCGACAGGGCTTGTGCACCTTC	CASSARQGLCTF	NA	TRBD1	TRBV9	TRBJ1-2
TGTGCCAGCATAACAACAGGGGAACGAGAGACCCAGTACTTC	CASITTGERETQYF	NA	TRBD1	TRBV7-6	TRBJ2-5
TGCAGCGTTGAAGGGGAGAGGTTGAACGAGCAGTACTTC	CSVEGERLNEQYF	NA	NA	TRBV29-1	TRBJ2-7
TGCGCCAGCAGCGGGACACCAGCCTACGAGCAGTACTTC	CASSGTPAYEQYF	NA	NA	TRBV10-1	TRBJ2-7
TGTGCCAGCAGCCGAGACAGTTCCAACACTGAAGCTTTCTTT	CASSRDSSNTEAFF	few	NA	TRBV7-2	TRBJ1-1
TGTGCCAGCAGCATAGACAGGGGGCGAAGTGAAAAACTGTTTTTT	CASSIDRGRSEKLFF	NA	TRBD1	TRBV5-8	TRBJ1-4
TGCGCCAGCAGCTTAGAGGGTGTACGAGGTGAAGCTTTCTTT	CASSLEGVRGEAFF	NA	NA	TRBV5-1	TRBJ1-1
TGTTCCAGCAGCGGTCATAGCACCTACGAGCAGTACTTC	CSSSGHSTYEQYF	few	NA	TRBV7-9	TRBJ2-7